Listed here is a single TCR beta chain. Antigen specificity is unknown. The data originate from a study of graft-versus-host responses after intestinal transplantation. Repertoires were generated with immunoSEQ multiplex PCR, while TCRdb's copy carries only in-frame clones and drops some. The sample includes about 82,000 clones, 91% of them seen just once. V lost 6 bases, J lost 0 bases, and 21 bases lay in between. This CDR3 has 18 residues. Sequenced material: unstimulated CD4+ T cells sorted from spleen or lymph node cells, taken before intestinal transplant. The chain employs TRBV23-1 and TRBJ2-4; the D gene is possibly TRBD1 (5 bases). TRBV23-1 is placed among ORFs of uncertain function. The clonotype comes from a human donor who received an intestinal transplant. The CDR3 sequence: CASSPGIQADVAKNIQYF. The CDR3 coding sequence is TGCGCCAGCAGCCCAGGCATACAGGCCGATGTAGCCAAAAACATTCAGTACTTC.